The present entry profiles one T cell receptor (beta chain) with its context. This clonotype was detected ten times or more. Its cognate antigen has yet to be identified. Per-nucleotide qualities are absent, and no much larger clonotype sits a single base away. Read against the paper, the sample's time point label means: patch test 2, 6 weeks after DPC sensitization. This sample's treatment or condition label indicates: therapeutic diphenylcyclopropenone sensitization with weekly scalp DPC. Blood at each patch-test visit was drawn before the patch test was applied. Eligible patients were aged 18 to 70, diagnosed with alopecia, deemed suitable for DPC therapy, and excluded if pregnant. Unfractionated whole blood was collected in Tempus Blood RNA tubes, and total RNA was extracted from that blood. This sample stems from a study of human T cells and chemical hapten exposure (dated by TCRdb to the early 2020s). Some background on the complete study: For sensitization, 2% DPC in acetone was applied to a roughly 2 cm by roughly 2 cm area of upper inner arm skin. Patient blood was sampled pre-sensitization (week 0) and at 2, 6 and about 24 weeks after DPC sensitization. Libraries were pooled for sequencing, and variation in per-sample TCR yields was attributed mainly to small differences in library volumes within the pool. Patch testing on the upper back used Finn chambers containing 0.01% DPC, with scoring done after 6 days according to International Contact Dermatitis Research Group standards. Twenty-nine alopecia patients provided blood for TCR sequencing at one to four time points (pre-sensitization, 2, 6 and 24 weeks). Alopecia areata with under or over 50% scalp involvement, alopecia totalis and alopecia universalis were represented in the patient cohort, which was mostly female. The study tracked peripheral blood TCR repertoire changes in vivo during primary and secondary sensitization to the hapten diphenylcyclopropenone (DPC) in alopecia patients. Weekly therapeutic DPC doses were additionally applied to the scalp of patients throughout the roughly 26-week study period.

What the research found in general, with its limitations: DPC sensitization did not change the number of TCRs with a frequency above 1 in 1000, and there was no evidence of changes in global repertoire structure. Compared with pre-sensitization or healthy control sets, expanded TCRs formed significantly more large CDR3 similarity clusters, which is consistent with antigen-driven responses. A positive correlation was found between the number of PT1 expanded TCRs and patch test score, with significance reached at thresholds 8, 16 and 32 but not 4. Repeated subsampling changed both the strength of the expansion versus patch-test correlation and the threshold at which the correlation became significant. Alopecia, a presumed autoimmune disease, was present in all patients, so the immune response of the patients might differ from that of healthy individuals.

The library was obtained by RACE. Sequenced using a NextSeq 500. During library preparation, unique molecular identifiers were attached to individual cDNA molecules so that TCRs could be counted in a quantitative, reproducible way. For every blood RNA sample, sequencing covered both the TCR alpha and TCR beta chains. The original methods were these. A median of about 87,000 TCRs per sample was observed, with a range of about 20,000 to 750,000. The Decombinator software suite was used to annotate the V, J and CDR3 of the TCR reads. Every sample was subsampled to the same number of TCRs (28,000) for the PS versus PT1 abundance plots. Expanded TCRs were defined as absent before sensitization and observed at least eight times at the 2-week time point. The public reads were run again by TCRdb, first through fastp at Q25 and then through MiXCR, and only productive beta chains were kept. When rows share a CDR3 protein, they turn into one entry using the most common DNA and genes. TCRdb, rather than the study authors, made the V and J calls. Present in this sample are around 360,000 distinct CDR3 sequences, 6% to 7% of which were seen just once. Under 7% of the sample is held by the ten biggest clonotypes.

The CDR3, from cysteine to phenylalanine, totals 15 residues. Only the CDR3 DNA stays, 45 bases, in frame from base 1. The germline V gene provides CDR1 LGHNA and CDR2 YSLEER. V was cut back by 1 base and J by 6 bases, leaving a gap of 13 bases between them. The TCR was taken from a woman aged 18-30 years with alopecia areata. Some clones in this sample may be carry-over from other donors' samples. Here the chain combines TRBV4-3 and TRBJ2-4; TRBD1 is a possible D gene, resting on 5 matching bases. The sample here was whole blood, taken in connection with sensitization to the hapten diphenylcyclopropenone (DPC). The nucleotide sequence reads as follows: TGCGCCAGCAGCCAAGTTATTGCAACAGGAAACATTCAGTACTTC. This encodes CASSQVIATGNIQYF.